These 7 T cell receptor beta chains were all obtained from the same sample, sequenced in a study of T cells in localized non-small cell lung cancer. TCRdb keeps only in-frame clones here, not all; method: immunoSEQ multiplex PCR. The data show over 45,000 clones, 70% to 85% seen once. The sample here was peripheral blood, taken before any cancer treatment. These TCRs come from a man aged 35 to 70 with stage I squamous cell lung carcinoma.

V is TRBV11-2 and J is TRBJ1-5, with D hard to call. The CDR3 covers 14 residues. From germline, CDR1 is SGHAT and CDR2 FQNNGV. The V end was cut by 5 bases, the J end by 6 bases, with 14 bases between. The CDR3 region has the DNA TGTGCCAGCAGCCGACCGGGAGAAGGTCAGCCCCAGCATTTT. Encoded protein: CASSRPGEGQPQHF.

In its sample, this clone was seen a few times. This rearrangement joins TRBV23-1 to TRBJ1-2; D gene unclear. Being an ORF, TRBV23-1 has a function that is uncertain. The length of the CDR3 is 16 residues. Trimming shortened V by 2 bases and J by 0 bases, and 13 bases separated the two germline ends. CDR3: CASSQNQATSNYGYTF. CDR3 coding DNA: TGCGCCAGCAGTCAAAACCAGGCGACCTCTAACTATGGCTACACCTTC.

This chain joins TRBV2 and TRBJ2-2; perhaps TRBD1 as D (6 bases). Per the germline V gene, CDR1 is SNHLY and CDR2 is FYNNEI. The germline V and J ends were trimmed by 4 bases and 1 base, with 10 bases remaining between them. The CDR3 sequence is 15 residues long. CDR3 bases: TGTGCCAGCAGTGTCTGGGGACAGAACACCGGGGAGCTGTTTTTT. This sequence encodes CASSVWGQNTGELFF.

The genes are TRBV28 and TRBJ2-3; D is uncertain. Germline-derived CDR1 and CDR2 are MDHEN and SYDVKM. With 2 bases removed from V and 5 bases from J, the gap between germline ends came to 8 bases. There are 13 residues in the CDR3. The CDR3 nucleotides are TGTGCCAGCAGTTTAGAATCGAGAGATACGCAGTATTTT. Amino acids: CASSLESRDTQYF.

V usage is TRBV19 and J usage is TRBJ1-6, with 8 bases matching TRBD1. With 7 bases clipped from V and 10 bases from J, the junction kept 12 bases outside the gene matches. CDR1 is LNHDA, CDR2 SQIVND, per germline (reference sequence). This CDR3 is 15 amino acids long. CDR3 region: CASKSSGTGVSPLHF. The CDR3 nucleotides read TGTGCCAGTAAGTCGTCCGGGACAGGAGTGTCACCCCTCCACTTT.

This clone was recorded once. The chain links TRBV29-1 to TRBJ2-5; D gene unclear. The CDR3 is made up of 12 amino acids. Germline CDR1 and CDR2: SQVTM and ANQGSEA. V was cut by 6 bases and J by 9 bases, with 17 bases left in between. This CDR3 is CSVRPGYEAQYF. DNA for the CDR3: TGCAGCGTCCGGCCGGGCTACGAGGCCCAGTACTTC. The complete variable domain, with remaining parts taken from reference TRBV29-1 and TRBJ2-5, reads SAVISQKPSRDICQRGTSLTIQCQVDSQVTMMFWYRQQPGQSLTLIATANQGSEATYESGFVIDKFPISRPNLTFSTLTVSNMSPEDSSIYLCSVRPGYEAQYFGPGTRLLVL.

This clone was counted between two and nine times. In DNA, the CDR3 is TGTGCCAGCAACCCCCTCGGGGGATACAATGAGCAGTTCTTC. Encoded protein: CASNPLGGYNEQFF. The chain links TRBV6-5 to TRBJ2-1; TRBD2 is a possible D gene (6 bases). Trimming removed 7 bases at V and 4 bases at J, with 14 bases between. Per the germline V gene, CDR1 is MNHEY and CDR2 is SVGAGI. This CDR3 has 14 amino acids.